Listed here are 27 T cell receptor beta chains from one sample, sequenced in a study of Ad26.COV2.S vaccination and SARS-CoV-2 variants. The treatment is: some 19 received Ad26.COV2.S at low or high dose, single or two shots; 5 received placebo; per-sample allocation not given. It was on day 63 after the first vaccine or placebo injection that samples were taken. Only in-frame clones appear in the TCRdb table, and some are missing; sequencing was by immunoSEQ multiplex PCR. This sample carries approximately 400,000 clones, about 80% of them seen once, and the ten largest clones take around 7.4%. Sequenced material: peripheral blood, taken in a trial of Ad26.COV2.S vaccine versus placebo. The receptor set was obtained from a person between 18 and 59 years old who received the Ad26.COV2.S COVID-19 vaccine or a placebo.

CDR3 bases: TGTGCCAGCAGCATCGGTGGGATCACAGAGCCCCAGCATTTT. Protein sequence: CASSIGGITEPQHF. The chain links TRBV5-4 to TRBJ1-5; D gene ambiguous. This CDR3 contains 14 residues. With 4 bases removed from V and 8 bases from J, the gap between germline ends came to 16 bases. The germline V gene has CDR1 SGHNT and CDR2 YYREEE (reference sequence). Together with reference TRBV5-4 and TRBJ1-5, the CDR3 gives the full variable domain: ETGVTQSPTHLIKTRGQQVTLRCSSQSGHNTVSWYQQALGQGPQFIFQYYREEENGRGNFPPRFSGLQFPNYSSELNVNALELDDSALYLCASSIGGITEPQHFGDGTRLSIL.

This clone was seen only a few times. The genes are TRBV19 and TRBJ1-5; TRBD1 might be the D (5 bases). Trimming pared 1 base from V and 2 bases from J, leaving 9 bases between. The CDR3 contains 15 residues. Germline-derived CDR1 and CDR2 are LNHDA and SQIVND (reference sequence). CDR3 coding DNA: TGTGCCAGTAGTATAGGACAGAACGGCAATCAGCCCCAGCATTTT. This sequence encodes CASSIGQNGNQPQHF.

In DNA, the CDR3 is TGTGCCAGCAGTGGTACGGACAGACCAATCTACACCTTC. Encoded protein: CASSGTDRPIYTF. The chain couples TRBV6-1 to TRBJ1-2; possibly TRBD1 for D (6 bases). Trimming left V 4 bases short and J 10 bases short, with 16 bases between. This CDR3 region has 13 residues. CDR1 and CDR2 from the germline V gene are MNHNS and SASEGT.

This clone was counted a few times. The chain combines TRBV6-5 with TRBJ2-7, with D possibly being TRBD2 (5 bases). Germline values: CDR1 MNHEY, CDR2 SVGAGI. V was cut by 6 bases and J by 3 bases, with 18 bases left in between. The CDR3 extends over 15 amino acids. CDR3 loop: CASRSTRGSGYEQYF. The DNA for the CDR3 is TGTGCCAGCAGATCCACCCGGGGATCCGGCTACGAGCAGTACTTC.

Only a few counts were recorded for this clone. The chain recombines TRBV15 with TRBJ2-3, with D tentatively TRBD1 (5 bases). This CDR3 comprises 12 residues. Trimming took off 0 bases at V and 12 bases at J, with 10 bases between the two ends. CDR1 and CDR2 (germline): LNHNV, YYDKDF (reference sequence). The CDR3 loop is CATSRDRGSQYF. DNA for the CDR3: TGTGCCACCAGCAGAGATAGGGGTAGCCAGTATTTT.

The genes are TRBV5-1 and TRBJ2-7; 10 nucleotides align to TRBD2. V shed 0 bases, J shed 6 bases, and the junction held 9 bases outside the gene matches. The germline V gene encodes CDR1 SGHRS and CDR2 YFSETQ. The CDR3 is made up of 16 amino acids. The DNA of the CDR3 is TGCGCCAGCAGCTTGGAGGATGGCCTAGCGGGAGCCGAGCAGTACTTC. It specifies CASSLEDGLAGAEQYF.

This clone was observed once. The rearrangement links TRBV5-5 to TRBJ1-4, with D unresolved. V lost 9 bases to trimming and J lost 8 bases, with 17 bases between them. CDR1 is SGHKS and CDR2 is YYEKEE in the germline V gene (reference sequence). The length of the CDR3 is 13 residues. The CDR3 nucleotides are TGTGCCACCAGACGGGCATTAGGAGAAAAACTGTTTTTT. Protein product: CATRRALGEKLFF.

The CDR3 DNA is TGCGCCAGCAGCTTGTGGTCTGGAAACACCATATATTTT. It translates to CASSLWSGNTIYF. V and J are TRBV5-1 and TRBJ1-3; D not certain. The germline CDR1 and CDR2 sequences are SGHRS and YFSETQ. The length of the CDR3 is 13 residues. Trimming took 1 base from V and 1 from J, leaving 3 bases between them.

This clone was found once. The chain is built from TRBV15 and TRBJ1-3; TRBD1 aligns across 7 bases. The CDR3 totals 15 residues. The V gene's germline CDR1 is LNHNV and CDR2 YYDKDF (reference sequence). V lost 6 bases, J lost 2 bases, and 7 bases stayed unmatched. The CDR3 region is CATSSDRRTGNTIYF. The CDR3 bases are TGTGCCACCAGTTCGGACAGGCGCACTGGAAACACCATATATTTT.

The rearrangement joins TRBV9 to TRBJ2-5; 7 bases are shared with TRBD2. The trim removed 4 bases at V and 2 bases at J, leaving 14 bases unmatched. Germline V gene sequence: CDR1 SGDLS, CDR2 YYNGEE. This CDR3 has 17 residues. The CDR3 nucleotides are TGTGCCAGCAGCCCCGAGGGTAATAGCGGGTTGCAAGAGACCCAGTACTTC. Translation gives CASSPEGNSGLQETQYF.

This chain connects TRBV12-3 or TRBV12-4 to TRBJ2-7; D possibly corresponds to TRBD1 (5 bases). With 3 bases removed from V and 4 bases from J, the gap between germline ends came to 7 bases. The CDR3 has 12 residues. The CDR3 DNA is TGTGCCAGCAGTTTCGCAGGGTACGAGCAGTACTTC. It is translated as CASSFAGYEQYF.

CDR3 bases: TGTGCCACCAGTGATTTTTATGAGGGCTTGGGCAATGAGCAGTTCTTC. Amino acid sequence: CATSDFYEGLGNEQFF. The chain links TRBV24-1 to TRBJ2-1; weak D call: TRBD2 (5 bases). This CDR3 region has 16 residues. V lost 1 base and J lost 6, with 15 bases in between. Germline-derived CDR1 and CDR2 are KGHDR and SFDVKD.

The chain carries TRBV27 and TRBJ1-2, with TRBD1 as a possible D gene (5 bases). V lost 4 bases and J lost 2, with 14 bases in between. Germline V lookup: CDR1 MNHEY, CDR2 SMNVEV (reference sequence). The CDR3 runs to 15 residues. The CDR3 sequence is CASSSGLQRNYGYTF. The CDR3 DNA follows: TGTGCCAGCAGTTCGGGACTACAGCGCAACTATGGCTACACCTTC.

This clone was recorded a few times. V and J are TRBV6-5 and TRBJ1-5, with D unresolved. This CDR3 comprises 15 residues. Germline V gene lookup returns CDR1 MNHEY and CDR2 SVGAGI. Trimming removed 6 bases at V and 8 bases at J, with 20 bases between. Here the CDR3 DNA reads TGTGCCAGCAGACTCAAGGGAGACCATCTGAAGCCCCAGCATTTT. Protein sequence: CASRLKGDHLKPQHF.

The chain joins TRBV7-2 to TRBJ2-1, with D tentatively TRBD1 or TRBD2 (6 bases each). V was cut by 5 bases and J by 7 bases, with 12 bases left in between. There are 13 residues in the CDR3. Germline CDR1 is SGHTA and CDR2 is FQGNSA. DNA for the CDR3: TGTGCCAGCAGCCACGGAGGGGGGAATGAGCAGTTCTTC. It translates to CASSHGGGNEQFF.

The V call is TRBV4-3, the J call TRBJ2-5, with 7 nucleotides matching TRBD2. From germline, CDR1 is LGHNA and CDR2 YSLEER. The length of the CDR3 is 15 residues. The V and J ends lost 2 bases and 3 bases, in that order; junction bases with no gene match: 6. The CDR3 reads CASSQWDGGKETQYF. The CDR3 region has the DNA TGCGCCAGCAGCCAATGGGACGGGGGGAAAGAGACCCAGTACTTC.

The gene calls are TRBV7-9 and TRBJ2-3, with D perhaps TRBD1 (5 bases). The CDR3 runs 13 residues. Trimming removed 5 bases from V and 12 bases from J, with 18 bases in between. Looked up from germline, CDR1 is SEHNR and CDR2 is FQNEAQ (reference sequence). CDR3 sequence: CASSAIKGSIQYF. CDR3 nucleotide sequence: TGTGCCAGCAGCGCTATAAAGGGGTCCATTCAGTATTTT.

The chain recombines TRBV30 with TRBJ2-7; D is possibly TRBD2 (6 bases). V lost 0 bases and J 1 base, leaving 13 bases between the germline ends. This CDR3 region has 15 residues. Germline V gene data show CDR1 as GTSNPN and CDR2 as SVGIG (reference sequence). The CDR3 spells CAWSVAGRPSYEQYF. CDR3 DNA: TGTGCCTGGAGTGTAGCCGGGAGACCGTCCTACGAGCAGTACTTC.

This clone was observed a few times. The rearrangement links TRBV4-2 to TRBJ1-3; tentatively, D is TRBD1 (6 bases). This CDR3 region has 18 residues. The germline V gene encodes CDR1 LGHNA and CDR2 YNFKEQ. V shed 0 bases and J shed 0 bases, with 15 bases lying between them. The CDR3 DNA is TGTGCCAGCAGCCAAGATCATTGGGGACAAGGCTCTGGAAACACCATATATTTT. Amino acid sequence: CASSQDHWGQGSGNTIYF.

The CDR3 DNA reads as TGTGCCAGCAGTGAGGCCCGCGGGGGGAGCAATCAGCCCCAGCATTTT. This gives the protein CASSEARGGSNQPQHF. The rearrangement uses TRBV2 and TRBJ1-5, with D possibly being TRBD1 (5 bases). V shed 3 bases and J shed 1 base, with 13 bases lying between them. CDR3 length: 16 amino acids. CDR1 is SNHLY and CDR2 is FYNNEI in the germline V gene.

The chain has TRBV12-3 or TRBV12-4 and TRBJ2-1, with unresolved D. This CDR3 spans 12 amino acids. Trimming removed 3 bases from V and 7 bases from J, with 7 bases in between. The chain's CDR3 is CASSFLLNEQFF. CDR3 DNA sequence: TGTGCCAGCAGTTTCTTATTGAATGAGCAGTTCTTC.

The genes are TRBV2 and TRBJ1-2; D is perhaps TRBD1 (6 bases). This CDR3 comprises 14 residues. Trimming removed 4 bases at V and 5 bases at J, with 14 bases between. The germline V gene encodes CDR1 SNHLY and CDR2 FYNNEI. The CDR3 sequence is CASSGTAYSYGYTF. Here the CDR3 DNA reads TGTGCCAGCAGTGGGACAGCTTATTCTTATGGCTACACCTTC. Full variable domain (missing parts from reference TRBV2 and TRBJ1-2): EPEVTQTPSHQVTQMGQEVILRCVPISNHLYFYWYRQILGQKVEFLVSFYNNEISEKSEIFDDQFSVERPDGSNFTLKIRSTKLEDSAMYFCASSGTAYSYGYTFGSGTRLTVV.

The CDR3 DNA sequence: TGTGCCAGCAGCCAGGGCCCAGGGGGGGTAGCGGGACCAGATACGCAGTATTTT. Translation: CASSQGPGGVAGPDTQYF. The genes are TRBV3-1 (or the pseudogene TRBV3-2) and TRBJ2-3, with D possibly matching TRBD2 (8 bases). Trimming left V 3 bases short and J 4 bases short, with 23 bases between. The CDR3 sequence is 18 residues long. The germline CDR1 and CDR2 sequences are LGHDT and YNNKEL (reference sequence).

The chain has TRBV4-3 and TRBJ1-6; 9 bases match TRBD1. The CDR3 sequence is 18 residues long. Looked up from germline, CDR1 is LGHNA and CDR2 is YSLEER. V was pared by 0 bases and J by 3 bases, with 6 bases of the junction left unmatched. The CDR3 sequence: CASSQEGSGQGYNSPLHF. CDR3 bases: TGCGCCAGCAGCCAAGAAGGCTCGGGACAGGGCTATAATTCACCCCTCCACTTT.

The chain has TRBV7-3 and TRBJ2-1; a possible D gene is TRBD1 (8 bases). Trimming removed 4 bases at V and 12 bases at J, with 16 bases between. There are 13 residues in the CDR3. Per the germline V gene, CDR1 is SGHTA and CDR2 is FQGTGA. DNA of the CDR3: TGTGCCAGCAGCTCCCTGCGGGGGACAGGGCAGTTCTTC. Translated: CASSSLRGTGQFF.

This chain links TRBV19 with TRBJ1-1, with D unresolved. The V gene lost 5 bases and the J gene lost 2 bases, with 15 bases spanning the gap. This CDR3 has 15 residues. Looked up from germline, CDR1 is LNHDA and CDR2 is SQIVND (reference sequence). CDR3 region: CASSLSQTGNTEAFF. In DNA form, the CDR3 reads TGTGCCAGTAGTCTCTCACAGACGGGAAACACTGAAGCTTTCTTT.

In DNA, the CDR3 is TGTGCCAGCAGCTCAACAGGGAGGGAAACTGAAGCTTTCTTT. Its translation is CASSSTGRETEAFF. The rearrangement joins TRBV7-2 to TRBJ1-1; tentatively, D is TRBD1 (6 bases). Germline V gene sequence: CDR1 SGHTA, CDR2 FQGNSA. Trimming cost V 4 bases and J 5 bases, with 14 bases left between them. This CDR3 comprises 14 residues.